Below are 31 T cell receptor beta chains sequenced from a single sample in a study of tumor-infiltrating lymphocytes in primary liver carcinoma. Production of TCR beta cDNA used around 0.45 ug total RNA together with a constant-region primer. Libraries for TCR beta were built through three nested multiplex PCR rounds, which together made up a slightly modified ARM-PCR procedure. TRBV1-TRBV30 forward primers paired with a C-beta reverse primer drove the first two PCR rounds, about 10 cycles each. TCRdb recomputed calls from the multiplex PCR reads with MiXCR, one row per CDR3 protein. The top ten hold roughly 13% of the sample, which has around 78,000 distinct CDR3 sequences, about two thirds seen once. The source material, 20-30 mg of unsorted bulk tissue, was used to co-extract RNA and DNA. Source material: liver tumor tissue from sampling region 4. The subset here: tumor region T4, right-lateral pole. These receptors were collected from a woman aged 60-75 years with primary liver carcinoma and hepatitis B virus infection.

In the case of this clonotype: A clone one base away is much larger, so this may be a read error. This chain links TRBV5-8 with TRBJ2-3, with 8 positions matching TRBD1. The CDR3 contains 16 residues. CDR1 and CDR2 (germline): SGHTS, YDEGEE. CDR3 region: CANSLGQEGRTDTQYF. The DNA for the CDR3 is TGTGCCAACAGCTTGGGACAGGAGGGCCGCACAGATACGCAGTATTTT.

Concerning this clonotype: This may be a read error, as it is one base from a much larger clone. The chain employs TRBV24-1 and TRBJ2-5, with 14 bases fitting TRBD2. Per the germline V gene, CDR1 is KGHDR and CDR2 is SFDVKD. The CDR3 contains 16 residues. V lost 5 bases, J lost 3 bases, and 4 bases stayed unmatched. The CDR3 bases are TGTGCCACCAGTGTTCCGGGACTAGCGGGAGAAGAGACCCAGTACTTC. Translating gives CATSVPGLAGEETQYF.

To note about this clonotype: This may be a read error, as it is one base from a much larger clone. The chain carries TRBV29-1 and TRBJ1-2, with D possibly being TRBD1 (5 bases). The CDR3 length is 13 residues. Looked up from germline, CDR1 is SQVTM and CDR2 is ANQGSEA. Trimming left V 1 base short and J 6 bases short, with 12 bases between. The CDR3: CSVEGGERNGYTF. DNA of the CDR3: TGCAGCGTTGAAGGAGGGGAGCGGAATGGCTACACCTTC.

This chain connects TRBV6-2 or TRBV6-3 to TRBJ2-1; the match to TRBD2 covers 8 bases. The length of the CDR3 is 15 residues. J was trimmed by 9 bases and V by 6 bases; bases with no gene match: 13. The germline V gene encodes CDR1 MNHEY and CDR2 SVGEGT. The CDR3 bases are TGTGCCAGCAGCGGAATGGGTAGCGGGATCAGTGAGCAGTTCTTC. Its protein is CASSGMGSGISEQFF.

In this sample, this clonotype turned up once. As the CDR3 is not closed by the conserved phenylalanine or tryptophan, this likely results from a read error. V and J are TRBV6-1 and TRBJ2-7, with D maybe TRBD2 (5 bases). The V end was cut by 4 bases, the J end by 10 bases, with 17 bases between. This CDR3 is built from 13 residues. CDR1 and CDR2 from the germline V gene are MNHNS and SASEGT. The CDR3 reads CASSVNPEGEQYL. DNA for the CDR3: TGTGCCAGCAGTGTGAACCCCGAGGGCGAACAGTACCTC.

This clonotype was observed a handful of times. A read error may explain this, as a much larger clone is one base away. The chain joins TRBV7-8 to TRBJ2-5, with 8 bases aligning to TRBD2. V gave up 5 bases and J gave up 3 bases; unmatched junction bases: 5. Germline CDR1 is SGHVS and CDR2 is FQNEAQ. CDR3 length: 14 amino acids. CDR3 sequence reads: CASSRAGVKETQYF. The CDR3 nucleotides read TGTGCCAGCAGCCGAGCGGGAGTAAAAGAGACCCAGTACTTC.

About this clonotype itself: The junction shows a germline mismatch at one end, possibly a read error. The chain carries TRBV11-2 and TRBJ2-1; the D gene is possibly TRBD2 (7 bases). Per the germline V gene, CDR1 is SGHAT and CDR2 is FQNNGV. The CDR3 is 16 amino acids. This CDR3 reads CASNLTRGAGENEQLF. The CDR3 DNA sequence: TGTGCCAGCAACCTGACTCGGGGGGCAGGAGAGAATGAGCAGCTCTTC.

This clonotype was seen just once. Just one base apart from a much larger clone, this may be a read error. The V call is TRBV20-1, the J call TRBJ2-7, with D possibly being TRBD1 (5 bases). This CDR3 is 11 amino acids long. V lost 8 bases and J 6 bases, leaving 14 bases between the germline ends. Germline V lookup: CDR1 DFQATT, CDR2 SNEGSKA (reference sequence). CDR3 sequence: CSTPGACEQYF. For the CDR3, the DNA is TGCAGTACCCCTGGGGCCTGCGAGCAGTACTTC.

About this clonotype itself: The germline gene is not matched at one end of the junction; a read error may be the cause. This chain connects TRBV6-5 to TRBJ1-2, with D possibly matching TRBD1 (5 bases). The CDR3 runs 17 residues. Germline values: CDR1 MNHEY, CDR2 SVGAGI. CDR3 nucleotide sequence: TGTGACAGCAAAACATGGGGGAGTAAGGCATCGGGGTATGGCTACACCTTC. Translating gives CDSKTWGSKASGYGYTF.

Turning to this clonotype: A read error may produce the germline difference seen at one junction end. V usage is TRBV28 and J usage is TRBJ2-1; perhaps TRBD1 as D (5 bases). Germline lookup yields CDR1 MDHEN and CDR2 SYDVKM. The CDR3 has 15 amino acids. The CDR3 reads CANTAGIELYNEQFF. The CDR3 bases are TGTGCCAACACCGCAGGGATTGAGCTCTACAATGAGCAATTCTTC. Full variable domain (rest looked up from reference TRBV28 and TRBJ2-1): DVKVTQSSRYLVKRTGEKVFLECVQDMDHENMFWYRQDPGLGLRLIYFSYDVKMKEKGDIPEGYSVSREKKERFSLILESASTNQTSMYLCANTAGIELYNEQFFGPGTRLTVL.

Note on this clonotype: The junction and the germline gene differ at one end; a read error may be behind it. V gene TRBV6-5 combines with J gene TRBJ1-5; 8 bases fit TRBD1. Germline V lookup: CDR1 MNHEY, CDR2 SVGAGI. The CDR3 covers 15 residues. CDR3 sequence: CANSYSGQGSQSQHF. The CDR3 DNA reads TGTGCCAACAGTTACTCCGGACAGGGTAGTCAGTCCCAGCATTTT.

The table lists this clonotype with a count of one. An end of the junction differs from the germline gene, which may be a read error. The chain links TRBV6-1 to TRBJ2-5; TRBD1 agrees at 8 bases. Looked up from germline, CDR1 is MNHNS and CDR2 is SASEGT. There are 15 residues in the CDR3. CDR3 loop: CANSPRDRYWETQYF. The CDR3 coding sequence is TGTGCCAACAGTCCCCGGGACAGGTATTGGGAGACCCAGTACTTC.

This clonotype is a singleton in its sample. A much larger clone sits a single nucleotide away, making a read error possible. CDR3 amino acids: CASSIGTRGNTDTQYF. For the CDR3, the DNA is TGCGCCAGCAGCATCGGGACTAGAGGGAACACAGATACGCAGTATTTT. V gene TRBV5-1 combines with J gene TRBJ2-3; the match to TRBD2 covers 8 bases. CDR3 length equals 16 residues. With 4 bases clipped from V and 2 bases from J, the junction kept 9 bases outside the gene matches. Germline V lookup: CDR1 SGHRS, CDR2 YFSETQ.

There are a few counts of this clonotype. The rearrangement links TRBV2 to TRBJ1-5; TRBD1 matches 9 bases. The CDR3 loop spans 14 amino acids. The germline V gene encodes CDR1 SNHLY and CDR2 FYNNEI. J lost 6 bases, V lost 5 bases, and 5 bases had no gene match. The CDR3, as DNA: TGTGCCAGCAGTACAGGGGGCTTGGGTCAGCCCCAGCATTTT. This gives the protein CASSTGGLGQPQHF.

Comments on this clonotype: Mismatch with germline at one junction end may stem from a read error. J is TRBJ2-1 and V is TRBV11-2; D gene unclear. Germline V gene sequence: CDR1 SGHAT, CDR2 FQNNGV. The CDR3 length is 14 residues. CDR3 sequence: CAGSEKLGKNEQFF. The CDR3, as DNA: TGTGCCGGCAGCGAAAAATTGGGGAAGAATGAGCAGTTCTTC. Filled out from reference TRBV11-2 and TRBJ2-1, the complete variable domain reads EAGVAQSPRYKIIEKRQSVAFWCNPISGHATLYWYQQILGQGPKLLIQFQNNGVVDDSQLPKDRFSAERLKGVDSTLKIQPAKLEDSAVYLCAGSEKLGKNEQFFGPGTRLTVL.

About this clonotype itself: At one boundary the junction diverges from the germline segment, which might be a read error. This chain joins TRBV29-1 and TRBJ2-7; D tentatively reads TRBD1 or TRBD2 (5 bases each). The CDR3 loop spans 13 amino acids. Per germline, CDR1 SQVTM and CDR2 ANQGSEA. The CDR3 region has the DNA TGCAGCGGTTGGGACCTTACAACCTACGAGCGGTACTTC. Translating gives CSGWDLTTYERYF.

Notes on this clonotype: A much bigger clone sits one base away, suggesting this may be a read error. The CDR3 sequence is CASSSGGGAGYGYTF. The CDR3, as DNA: TGTGCCAGCAGTTCGGGAGGGGGCGCAGGCTATGGCTACACCTTC. The chain uses TRBV28 and TRBJ1-2; 7 nucleotides align to TRBD1. Germline V gene lookup returns CDR1 MDHEN and CDR2 SYDVKM. The CDR3 spans 15 residues. The J segment lost 4 bases and the V segment lost 4 bases, leaving 9 bases of the junction unmatched.

For this clonotype: This is likely a read error, given that the CDR3 carries no conserved phenylalanine or tryptophan at its end. The V and J genes are TRBV29-1 and TRBJ2-1, with 7 positions matching TRBD1. The CDR3 covers 13 residues. Germline V lookup: CDR1 SQVTM, CDR2 ANQGSEA. The CDR3 region has the DNA TGCAGCGTTGTAAAACACAGGGGCAATGGGCAGTTCCTC. Translating it yields CSVVKHRGNGQFL.

J is TRBJ1-2 and V is TRBV5-4; 8 bases match TRBD1. This CDR3 has 15 amino acids. Per germline, CDR1 SGHNT and CDR2 YYREEE (reference sequence). V dropped 6 bases and J dropped 4; count of bases not matched to a gene: 11. Here the CDR3 reads CASNQPTGGGYGYTF. The CDR3 DNA is TGTGCCAGCAACCAACCTACAGGGGGGGGCTATGGCTACACCTTC. Drawing the rest from reference TRBV5-4 and TRBJ1-2, the complete variable domain is ETGVTQSPTHLIKTRGQQVTLRCSSQSGHNTVSWYQQALGQGPQFIFQYYREEENGRGNFPPRFSGLQFPNYSSELNVNALELDDSALYLCASNQPTGGGYGYTFGSGTRLTVV.

To note about this clonotype: The final CDR3 position lacks the conserved phenylalanine or tryptophan, pointing to a likely read error. The rearrangement uses TRBV5-6 and TRBJ2-7, with D uncertain. This CDR3 spans 14 amino acids. V was cut by 6 bases and J by 5 bases, with 18 bases left in between. Germline V lookup: CDR1 SGHDT, CDR2 YYEEEE. This chain's CDR3 is CASILPAIRNEQYS. Here the CDR3 DNA reads TGTGCCAGCATCTTACCAGCAATCAGGAACGAGCAGTACTCC.

The sample holds a few counts of this clonotype. A much larger clone differs from this one at a single base, so this may be a read error. The V gene is TRBV10-3, the J gene TRBJ2-1, with D possibly matching TRBD2 (5 bases). The CDR3 runs to 14 residues. The germline gives CDR1 ENHRY, CDR2 SYGVKD. The CDR3 loop reads CVSGSGNSYNEQFF. In nucleotides, the CDR3 is TGTGTGTCCGGCTCGGGGAACTCCTACAATGAGCAGTTCTTC.

On this clonotype itself: It may be a read error: a sequence one base away is much more abundant. Without the conserved terminal phenylalanine or tryptophan, this CDR3 likely stems from a read error. The chain employs TRBV28 and TRBJ1-5; 8 bases line up with TRBD1. The CDR3 spans 15 residues. J gave up 7 bases and V 4 bases, and 9 bases lay outside the gene matches. Germline lookup yields CDR1 MDHEN and CDR2 SYDVKM. CDR3 DNA sequence: TGTGCCAGCAGTTCGCTAGGACAGGGTGTCCAGCCCCAGCATATT. This gives the protein CASSSLGQGVQPQHI.

This clonotype came up a few times. The chain carries TRBV23-1 and TRBJ2-5; D ambiguous. TRBV23-1 falls under the ORF class, with uncertain function. V was cut by 3 bases and J by 0 bases, with 23 bases left in between. This CDR3 is built from 19 residues. CDR3 region: CASSHLARPPSPNQETQYF. CDR3 coding DNA: TGCGCCAGCAGTCACCTTGCCAGGCCTCCCTCCCCGAACCAAGAGACCCAGTACTTC.

A note on this clonotype: This may be a read error, as it is one base from a much larger clone. The J gene is TRBJ2-3, the V gene TRBV7-9, with D possibly TRBD2 on 5 matching bases. The germline V and J ends were trimmed by 9 bases and 2 bases, with 18 bases remaining between them. Per germline, CDR1 SEHNR and CDR2 FQNEAQ (reference sequence). The CDR3 is 15 amino acids. The DNA of the CDR3 is TGTGCCAGAAGCCCCCGGGGTACATACACAGATACGCAGTATTTT. It yields the protein CARSPRGTYTDTQYF.

Turning to this clonotype: In this CDR3 the conserved last residue, phenylalanine or tryptophan, is missing, so a read error is likely. The V call is TRBV12-5, the J call TRBJ1-5; 7 positions agree with TRBD1. Germline-derived CDR1 and CDR2 are LGHNT and FRNRAP. J gave up 7 bases and V 5 bases, and 8 bases lay outside the gene matches. The CDR3 spans 14 residues. DNA of the CDR3: TGTGCTAGTGGTACCGGGCAGGGGGGGCAGCCCCAGCATTAT. Translation: CASGTGQGGQPQHY.

This clonotype has ten or more counts. V is TRBV29-1 and J is TRBJ2-4; 9 positions agree with TRBD1. The CDR3 has 16 residues. The junction had 18 bases not matched to a gene; V was cut back by 7 bases and J by 8 bases. Germline CDR1 reads SQVTM; CDR2 reads ANQGSEA. DNA for the CDR3: TGCAGCGGTGAGGTACAGGGGGCCGCCGGGGTGGACATTCAGTACTTC. Protein sequence: CSGEVQGAAGVDIQYF.

As regards this clonotype: With a much larger clone just one base away, this may be a read error. As the CDR3 is not closed by the conserved phenylalanine or tryptophan, this likely results from a read error. The J gene is TRBJ1-6, the V gene TRBV14; 7 nucleotides align to TRBD1. Germline CDR1 reads SGHDN; CDR2 reads FVKESK. The CDR3 length is 14 residues. After removal of 5 bases from V and 14 bases from J, the junction contained 12 bases not matched to a gene. The CDR3 nucleotides are TGTGCCAGCAGCAGAGACAGGGCCCGTGGGTCCCTCCACCTT. Its translation: CASSRDRARGSLHL.

Regarding this clonotype: An end of the junction differs from the germline gene, which may be a read error. V gene TRBV6-5 combines with J gene TRBJ1-1; D perhaps matches TRBD1 (5 bases). CDR1 is MNHEY, CDR2 SVGAGI, per germline. This CDR3 is built from 15 residues. The CDR3 DNA is TGTGCCAGCAGACGGTCGTCGGGGACGGATACTGAAGCTTCCTTT. Amino acid sequence: CASRRSSGTDTEASF.

The V gene is TRBV6-1, the J gene TRBJ1-1, with D perhaps TRBD1 (5 bases). The CDR3 covers 13 residues. Trimming stripped 6 bases from V and 11 bases from J, with 19 bases between. Germline CDR1 reads MNHNS; CDR2 reads SASEGT. The CDR3 DNA reads TGTGCCAGCAGCGAAACAGGAAGGGGACGGGCTTTCTTT. Translated, it gives CASSETGRGRAFF.

On this clonotype itself: This sequence may be a read error, since a much larger clone differs from it by one base. V is TRBV28 and J is TRBJ1-2; 7 bases are shared with TRBD1. Unmatched junction bases numbered 7, after V lost 3 bases and J lost 6 bases. The CDR3 loop spans 14 amino acids. CDR1 and CDR2 from the germline V gene are MDHEN and SYDVKM. The CDR3 DNA sequence: TGTGCCAGCAGTTTGCAGGGGGGGAACAATGGCTACACCTTC. Its translation: CASSLQGGNNGYTF.

In this sample, this clonotype turned up once. This CDR3 fails to terminate in the conserved phenylalanine or tryptophan, so it likely reflects a read error. This chain uses TRBV11-2 with TRBJ2-7; TRBD1 matches at 7 bases. The CDR3 is 13 residues long. The V gene's germline CDR1 is SGHAT and CDR2 FQNNGV. The CDR3 here is CASSLTRGSEQYS. The CDR3 DNA follows: TGTGCGAGCAGCTTAACCAGGGGGAGCGAGCAGTACTCC.